This T cell receptor (beta chain) was obtained from a study of CD8 T cells in Susac syndrome. Study-wide findings and caveats: It was acknowledged in the study that the number of individuals who were included in its TCR sequencing and HLA analysis was relatively small.

TCR beta sequencing was performed on blood CD8+ and CD4+ T cells. A quantity of roughly 0.5 to 1 ug RNA underwent reverse transcription using random hexamers. TCRdb ran MiXCR on the immunoSEQ multiplex PCR reads and lists one entry per CDR3 protein. This table has a few hundred thousand distinct CDR3 sequences, around 96% appearing once. This CDR3 spans 13 amino acids. The germline V gene encodes CDR1 LNHNV and CDR2 YYDKDF (reference sequence). The V and J ends lost 7 bases and 3 bases respectively, with 10 bases between them. Details on this clonotype: Its antigen is still unknown.

V usage is TRBV15 and J usage is TRBJ2-1; D might be TRBD2 (6 bases). This sequence originates from a human donor with multiple sclerosis. Input material: CD4+ T cells from PBMCs. The CDR3 spells CATNGGNYNEQFF. CDR3 coding DNA: TGTGCCACCAATGGCGGGAACTACAATGAGCAGTTCTTC.